Listed here is a single TCR beta chain. Per the original data handling: Reference gene primer amplification gave estimated nucleated cell counts. Using immunoSEQ multiplex PCR, the repertoire was profiled, and TCRdb retains in-frame clones only, with some absent. V, J and clone size derive from that table, while D and trimming were established from the DNA sequence. The sample contains fewer than 120,000 clones, roughly 85% of which appear only once. The entry originates in a study of blood T cell repertoires in COVID-19. Turning to the study itself: Material from acute and convalescent COVID-19 was sourced from the United States, Italy and Spain. T cells, B-cell-depleted T cells, or PBMCs supplied cDNA or gDNA.

V gave up 8 bases and J gave up 3 bases, with 11 bases separating them. The CDR3 is 13 amino acids. Germline CDR1 and CDR2: MDHEN and SYDVKM. The TCR sequence derives from a woman older than 75 with active or convalescent COVID-19. The material sequenced was peripheral blood. V usage is TRBV28 and J usage is TRBJ2-1, with D uncertain. The CDR3 bases are TGTGCCAGCCAACATACAATCTACAATGAGCAGTTCTTC. This codes for CASQHTIYNEQFF.